Sequencing of this T cell receptor beta chain was carried out in a study of blood T cell repertoires in COVID-19. Study as a whole: COVID-19 samples, acute and convalescent, were from the United States, Italy and Spain.

In the source study's methods: Using reference gene primer amplification, nucleated cell counts were estimated. Only in-frame clones appear in the TCRdb table, and some are missing; sequencing was by immunoSEQ multiplex PCR. V and J calls and clone size are copied from that table; D and trimming were computed from the DNA. Among about 170,000 clones listed, over 80% were seen once. Enrolment of Seattle patients took place during active infection, and they were followed longitudinally. V lost 7 bases, J lost 0 bases, and 10 bases lay in between. CDR1 is SGHDN and CDR2 is FVKESK in the germline V gene. This CDR3 has 13 amino acids.

The material sequenced was peripheral blood. This clonotype originated in a woman of 80 years or more with COVID-19, enrolled during active disease. The V gene is TRBV14, the J gene TRBJ2-7; D unclear. The CDR3 bases are TGTGCCAGCAAAACAACCAACTCCTACGAGCAGTACTTC. The encoded protein is CASKTTNSYEQYF.